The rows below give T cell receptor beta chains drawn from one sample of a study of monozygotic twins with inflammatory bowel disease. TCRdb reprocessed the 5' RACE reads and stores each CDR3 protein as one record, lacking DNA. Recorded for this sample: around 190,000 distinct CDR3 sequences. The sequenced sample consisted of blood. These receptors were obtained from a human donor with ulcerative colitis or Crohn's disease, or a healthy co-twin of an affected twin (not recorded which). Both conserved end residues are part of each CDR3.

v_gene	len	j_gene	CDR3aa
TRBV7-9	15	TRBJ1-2	CASSPGAIRDYGYAF
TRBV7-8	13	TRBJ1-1	CASRPGVATEAFF
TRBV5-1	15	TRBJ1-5	CASSLGGDSNQPQHF
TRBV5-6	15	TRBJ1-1	CASSLARGLTTEAFF
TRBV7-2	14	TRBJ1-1	CASSLFGKHTEAFF
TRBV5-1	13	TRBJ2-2	CASSLGYTGELFF
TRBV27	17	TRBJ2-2	CASTLRTGGDTAGELFF
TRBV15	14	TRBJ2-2	CATSRVRDTGELFF
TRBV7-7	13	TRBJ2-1	CASSLFKGYEQFF
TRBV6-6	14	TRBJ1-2	CASSMGQWGDGYTF
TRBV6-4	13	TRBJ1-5	CASSVDEAQPQHF
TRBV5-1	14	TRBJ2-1	CASGTSGAYNEQFF
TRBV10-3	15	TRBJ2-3	CAISGSSGGTDTQYF
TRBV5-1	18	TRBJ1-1	CASSPGTRLRGVNTEAFF
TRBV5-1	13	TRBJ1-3	CASSLAHGNTIYF
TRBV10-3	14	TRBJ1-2	CAISELAGYYGYTF
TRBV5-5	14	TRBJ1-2	CASSLFTGNYGYTF
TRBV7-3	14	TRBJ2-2	CASSLTGYTGELFF
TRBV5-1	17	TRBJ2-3	CASSSGQGGGSTDTQYF
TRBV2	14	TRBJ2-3	CASSGGGVYNTQYF
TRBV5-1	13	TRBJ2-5	CASNRDGSETQYF
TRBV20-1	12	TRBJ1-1	CSAPRAYTEAFF
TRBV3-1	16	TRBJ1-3	CASSPQGGTSGNTIYF
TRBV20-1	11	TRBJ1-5	CSGTDSGPQHF
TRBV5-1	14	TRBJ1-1	CASSPGTGETEAFF
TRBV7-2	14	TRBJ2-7	CASSYTGQPYEQYF